This T cell receptor beta chain derives from a study of early T cells in non-severe SARS-CoV-2 infection. Each CDR3 protein is one row after TCRdb ran MiXCR on the 5' RACE reads. The repertoire holds approximately 45,000 distinct CDR3 sequences, with around 6.1% as singletons. This clonotype was recorded many times. The germline V and J ends were trimmed by 4 bases and 3 bases, with 16 bases remaining between them. The CDR3 extends over 15 amino acids. In germline, CDR1 is MGHRA, CDR2 YSYEKL. The chain uses TRBV4-1 and TRBJ2-7; D possibly corresponds to TRBD2 (5 bases). What was sequenced was whole blood. The TCR comes from an adult who was a healthcare worker with PCR-confirmed SARS-CoV-2 infection or an uninfected control (not recorded which). In nucleotides, the CDR3 is TGCGCCAGCAGCCCTTTCTCCGGCGGGCTCTACGAGCAGTACTTC. Protein product: CASSPFSGGLYEQYF.